This entry features one T cell receptor beta chain sequence. V lost 0 bases, J lost 11 bases, and 8 bases lay in between. The CDR3 contains 12 residues. Germline V gene data show CDR1 as SNHLY and CDR2 as FYNNEI. The data were obtained in a study of shared clonotypes between healthy human individuals. Sequencing used immunoSEQ multiplex PCR; TCRdb keeps in-frame clones, though not all of them. The table has fewer than 1.6 million clones, approximately 98.5% seen once. The sequence derives from a man aged 30-40 years in good health. The source material was naive CD4+ T cells sorted from blood. Indicated subset: CD45RA+ positively selected. The genes are TRBV2 and TRBJ1-5; D remains ambiguous. The CDR3 region is CASSEARITQHF. DNA of the CDR3: TGTGCCAGCAGTGAAGCGAGAATTACCCAGCATTTT.